The entry below describes one T cell receptor beta chain. Unmatched junction bases numbered 5, after V lost 0 bases and J lost 4 bases. CDR3 length: 15 amino acids. From germline, CDR1 is MGHRA and CDR2 YSYEKL. This record belongs to a study of blood T cell repertoires in COVID-19. Study background: Samples representing acute and convalescent COVID-19 were sourced from the United States, Italy and Spain. In each case, the material was cDNA or gDNA derived from T cells, B-cell-depleted T cells, or PBMCs.

Original analysis: Estimated nucleated cell counts came from reference gene primer amplification. TCRdb's copy holds only in-frame clones and misses some; the assay was immunoSEQ multiplex PCR. V and J calls and clone size are as listed in that table; D and trimming were resolved from the DNA. The sample carries about 13,000 clones, roughly 80% recorded once. This chain uses TRBV4-1 with TRBJ2-5, with 7 bases matching TRBD2. Material for sequencing was peripheral blood. The sequence derives from a man between 35 and 55 years old with active or convalescent COVID-19. The CDR3 reads CASSQEVVAGETQYF. CDR3 nucleotide sequence: TGCGCCAGCAGCCAAGAGGTAGTAGCGGGAGAGACCCAGTACTTC.